The source of this T cell receptor beta chain is a study of T cell responses to AZD1222 COVID-19 vaccine. Findings and caveats of the study: Two doses of AZD1222 preceded a rise in Spike-specific TCR breadth and depth.

V dropped 6 bases and J dropped 4 bases, with 7 bases sitting between them. There are 12 residues in the CDR3. This clone was observed a handful of times. What it binds is unknown. The sample carries other DNA sequences with the same CDR3. Generated by immunoSEQ multiplex PCR, the TCRdb table keeps only in-frame clones and is missing some. The sample yields about 67,000 clones, roughly 80% seen once. The source material was peripheral blood, sampled 28 days after the second AZD1222 dose. The clonotype was recovered from an adult who received the AZD1222 COVID-19 vaccine. This chain connects TRBV12-3 or TRBV12-4 to TRBJ1-3; the D is unclear. The CDR3 spells CASSFAGNTIYF. CDR3 DNA: TGTGCCAGCAGCTTTGCCGGAAACACCATATATTTT.